This TCR beta chain was identified in a study of T cells in pancreatic ductal adenocarcinoma. Study-level findings and limits: The resected pancreatic cancer cohort was biased toward the minority with early-stage disease.

Some clones are missing from TCRdb's copy, which holds only in-frame ones; the method was immunoSEQ multiplex PCR. This table has some 16,000 clones, around 91% appearing once. A word on this clone: What it recognizes is unknown.

The CDR3 sequence is 13 residues long. V lost 0 bases, J lost 0 bases, and 3 bases lay in between. Germline values: CDR1 WSHSY, CDR2 SAAADI. Surgery without prior neoadjuvant therapy was the treatment of the selected pancreatic ductal adenocarcinoma patients. This chain joins TRBV10-2 and TRBJ2-7; D gene uncertain. The sequenced sample was PBMCs. This receptor was obtained from a human donor with pancreatic ductal adenocarcinoma. The CDR3 bases are TGCGCCAGCAGTGAGTCAAGCTCCTACGAGCAGTACTTC. Translating gives CASSESSSYEQYF.